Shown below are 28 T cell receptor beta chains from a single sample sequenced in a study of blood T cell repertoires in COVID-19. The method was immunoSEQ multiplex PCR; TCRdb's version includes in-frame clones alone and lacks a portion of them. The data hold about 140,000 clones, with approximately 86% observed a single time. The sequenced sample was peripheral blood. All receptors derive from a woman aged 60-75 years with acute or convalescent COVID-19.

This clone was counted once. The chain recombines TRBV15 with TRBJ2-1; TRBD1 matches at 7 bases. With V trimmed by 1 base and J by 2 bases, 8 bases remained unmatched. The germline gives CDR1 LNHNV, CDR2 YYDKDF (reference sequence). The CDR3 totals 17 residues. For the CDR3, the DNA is TGTGCCACCAGCAGAGGGTTCGGGACAGAGGCCTACAATGAGCAGTTCTTC. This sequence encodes CATSRGFGTEAYNEQFF.

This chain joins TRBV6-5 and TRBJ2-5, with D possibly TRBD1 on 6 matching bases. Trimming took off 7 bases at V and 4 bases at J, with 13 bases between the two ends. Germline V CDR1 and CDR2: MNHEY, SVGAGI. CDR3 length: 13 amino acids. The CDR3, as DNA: TGTGCCAGCATACCAGGGGCTAGAGAGACCCAGTACTTC. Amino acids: CASIPGARETQYF.

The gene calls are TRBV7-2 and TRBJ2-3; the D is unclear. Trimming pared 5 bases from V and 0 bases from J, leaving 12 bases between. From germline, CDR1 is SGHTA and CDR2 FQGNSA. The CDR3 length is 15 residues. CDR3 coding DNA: TGTGCCAGCAGCCCCCTGGGCCATAGCACAGATACGCAGTATTTT. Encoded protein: CASSPLGHSTDTQYF.

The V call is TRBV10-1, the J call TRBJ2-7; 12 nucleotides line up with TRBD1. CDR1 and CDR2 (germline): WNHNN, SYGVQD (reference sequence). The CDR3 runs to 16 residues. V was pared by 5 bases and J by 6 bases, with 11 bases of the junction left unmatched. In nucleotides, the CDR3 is TGCGCCAGCAGTAGAGCCACGGGACAGGGGGCCTCCGAGCAGTACTTC. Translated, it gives CASSRATGQGASEQYF.

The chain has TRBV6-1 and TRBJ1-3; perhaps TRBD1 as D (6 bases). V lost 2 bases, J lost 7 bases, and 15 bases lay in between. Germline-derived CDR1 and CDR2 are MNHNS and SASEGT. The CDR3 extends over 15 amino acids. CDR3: CASSEKNREGNTIYF. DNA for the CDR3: TGTGCCAGCAGTGAAAAAAACAGGGAGGGGAACACCATATATTTT.

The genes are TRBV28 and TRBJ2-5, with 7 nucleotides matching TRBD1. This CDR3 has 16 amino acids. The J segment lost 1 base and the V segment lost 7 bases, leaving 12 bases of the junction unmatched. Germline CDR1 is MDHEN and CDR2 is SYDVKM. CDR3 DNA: TGTGCCAGCACGCGACAGGGAGCTTCTGTCCAAGAGACCCAGTACTTC. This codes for CASTRQGASVQETQYF.

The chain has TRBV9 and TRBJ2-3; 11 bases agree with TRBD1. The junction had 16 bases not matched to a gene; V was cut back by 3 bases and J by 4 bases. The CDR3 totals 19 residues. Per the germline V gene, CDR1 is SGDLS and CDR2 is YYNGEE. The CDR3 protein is CASSAPNPFWTGGADTQYF. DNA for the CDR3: TGTGCCAGCAGCGCGCCAAACCCCTTCTGGACAGGGGGCGCAGATACGCAGTATTTT. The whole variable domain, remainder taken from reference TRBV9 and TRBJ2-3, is DSGVTQTPKHLITATGQRVTLRCSPRSGDLSVYWYQQSLDQGLQFLIQYYNGEERAKGNILERFSAQQFPDLHSELNLSSLELGDSALYFCASSAPNPFWTGGADTQYFGPGTRLTVL.

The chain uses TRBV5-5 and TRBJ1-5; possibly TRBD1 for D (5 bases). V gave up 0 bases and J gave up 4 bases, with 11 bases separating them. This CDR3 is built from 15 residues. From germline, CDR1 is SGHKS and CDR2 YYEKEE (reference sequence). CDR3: CASSLADSSNQPQHF. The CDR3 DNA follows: TGTGCCAGCAGCTTGGCCGACAGTAGTAATCAGCCCCAGCATTTT.

The CDR3 DNA is TGTGCCAGCGCCCCCGCGGGACAGACAGGGCAGTTCTTC. Translation: CASAPAGQTGQFF. This chain connects TRBV7-8 to TRBJ2-1; tentative D call: TRBD1 (7 bases). Germline V gene sequence: CDR1 SGHVS, CDR2 FQNEAQ. The CDR3 is 13 residues long. Trimming shortened V by 8 bases and J by 12 bases, and 20 bases separated the two germline ends.

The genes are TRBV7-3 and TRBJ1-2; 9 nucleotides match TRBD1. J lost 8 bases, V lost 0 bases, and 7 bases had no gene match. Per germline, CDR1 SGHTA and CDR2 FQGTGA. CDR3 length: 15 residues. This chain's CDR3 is CASSLTGTGKWGYTF. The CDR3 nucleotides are TGTGCCAGCAGCTTAACAGGGACAGGGAAGTGGGGCTACACCTTC.

The CDR3 nucleotides are TGTGCCAGCAGCTCCACGAGGCTGGGTGGGTACGAGCAGTACTTC. Protein sequence: CASSSTRLGGYEQYF. V and J are TRBV5-8 and TRBJ2-7; unclear D gene. The CDR3 consists of 15 residues. Trimming left V 3 bases short and J 4 bases short, with 17 bases between. Germline loops: CDR1 SGHTS, CDR2 YDEGEE.

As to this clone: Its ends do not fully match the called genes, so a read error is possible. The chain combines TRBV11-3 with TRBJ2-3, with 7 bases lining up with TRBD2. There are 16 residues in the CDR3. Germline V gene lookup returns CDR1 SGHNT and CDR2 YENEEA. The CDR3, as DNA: TGTGCCAGCAGTTTAGGGCTAGCGGCTAGCACAGATACGCAGTATTTT. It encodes CASSLGLAASTDTQYF.

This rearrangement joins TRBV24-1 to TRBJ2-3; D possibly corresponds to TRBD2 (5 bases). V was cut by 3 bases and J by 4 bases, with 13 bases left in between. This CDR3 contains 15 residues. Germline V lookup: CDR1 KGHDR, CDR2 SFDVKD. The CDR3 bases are TGTGCCACCAGTGATCGGACTCGTGGCGCAGATACGCAGTATTTT. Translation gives CATSDRTRGADTQYF.

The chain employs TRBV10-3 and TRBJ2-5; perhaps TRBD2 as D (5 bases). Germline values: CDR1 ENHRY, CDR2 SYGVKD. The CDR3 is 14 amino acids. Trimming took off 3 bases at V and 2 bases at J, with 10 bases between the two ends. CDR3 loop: CAISERRQQETQYF. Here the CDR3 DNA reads TGTGCCATCAGTGAACGGAGGCAGCAAGAGACCCAGTACTTC.

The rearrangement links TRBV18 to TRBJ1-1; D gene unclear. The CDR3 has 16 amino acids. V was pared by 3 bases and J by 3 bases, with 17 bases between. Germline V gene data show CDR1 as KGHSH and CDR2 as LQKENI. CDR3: CASSPGGNRVDTEAFF. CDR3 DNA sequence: TGTGCCAGCTCACCGGGAGGGAATAGGGTGGACACTGAAGCTTTCTTT.

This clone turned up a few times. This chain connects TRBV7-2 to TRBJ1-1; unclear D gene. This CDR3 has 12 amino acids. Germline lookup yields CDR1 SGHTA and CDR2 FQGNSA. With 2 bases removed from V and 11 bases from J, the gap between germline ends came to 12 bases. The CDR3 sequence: CASSLSGAGAFF. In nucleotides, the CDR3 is TGTGCCAGCAGCTTAAGCGGCGCCGGGGCTTTCTTT.

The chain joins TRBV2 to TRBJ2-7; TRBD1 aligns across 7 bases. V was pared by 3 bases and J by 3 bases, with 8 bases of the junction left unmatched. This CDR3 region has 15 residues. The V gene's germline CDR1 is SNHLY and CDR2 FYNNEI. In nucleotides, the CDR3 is TGTGCCAGCAGTGATATAGGGGGCTTAGTCTACGAGCAGTACTTC. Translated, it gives CASSDIGGLVYEQYF. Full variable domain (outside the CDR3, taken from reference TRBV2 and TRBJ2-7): EPEVTQTPSHQVTQMGQEVILRCVPISNHLYFYWYRQILGQKVEFLVSFYNNEISEKSEIFDDQFSVERPDGSNFTLKIRSTKLEDSAMYFCASSDIGGLVYEQYFGPGTRLTVT.

The CDR3 nucleotides are TGTGCCAGCAGCAGAGAAGGGGGTAATTCACCCCTCCACTTT. Its translation is CASSREGGNSPLHF. The chain joins TRBV9 to TRBJ1-6, with a possible D match to TRBD1 (6 bases). CDR1 SGDLS and CDR2 YYNGEE come from the germline V gene. Trimming took off 4 bases at V and 6 bases at J, with 11 bases between the two ends. The CDR3 has 14 residues.

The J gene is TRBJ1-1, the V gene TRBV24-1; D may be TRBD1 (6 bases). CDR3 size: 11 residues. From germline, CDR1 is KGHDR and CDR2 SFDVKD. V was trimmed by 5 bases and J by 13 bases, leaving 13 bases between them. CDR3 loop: CATSADSSFFF. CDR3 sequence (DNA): TGTGCCACCAGTGCGGACAGCTCTTTTTTCTTT.

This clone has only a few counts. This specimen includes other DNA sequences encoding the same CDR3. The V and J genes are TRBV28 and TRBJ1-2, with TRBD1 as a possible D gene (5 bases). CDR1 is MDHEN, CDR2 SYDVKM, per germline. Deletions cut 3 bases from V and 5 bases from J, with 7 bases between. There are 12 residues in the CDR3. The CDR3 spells CASSFGGYGYTF. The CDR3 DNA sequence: TGTGCCAGCAGTTTTGGGGGGTATGGCTACACCTTC.

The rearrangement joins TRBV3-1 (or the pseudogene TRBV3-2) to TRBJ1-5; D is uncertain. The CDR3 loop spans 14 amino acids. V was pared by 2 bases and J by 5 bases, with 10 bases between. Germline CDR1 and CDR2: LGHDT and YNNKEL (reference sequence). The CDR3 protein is CASSQWSGDQPQHF. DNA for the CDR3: TGTGCCAGCAGCCAATGGTCGGGAGATCAGCCCCAGCATTTT.

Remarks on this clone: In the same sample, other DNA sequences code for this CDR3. CDR3 coding DNA: TGTGCCAGCAGTTTATATCGGGGTGAAGCTTTCTTT. Translated, it gives CASSLYRGEAFF. The chain joins TRBV28 to TRBJ1-1; D remains ambiguous. The V end was cut by 1 base, the J end by 7 bases, with 7 bases between. The CDR3 totals 12 residues. The germline CDR1 and CDR2 sequences are MDHEN and SYDVKM.

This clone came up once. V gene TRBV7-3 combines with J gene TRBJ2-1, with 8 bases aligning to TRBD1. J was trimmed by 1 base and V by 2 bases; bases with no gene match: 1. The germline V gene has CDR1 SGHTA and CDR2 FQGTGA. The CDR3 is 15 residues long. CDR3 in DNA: TGTGCCAGCAGCTTAGACAGGGGATCCTACAATGAGCAGTTCTTC. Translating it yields CASSLDRGSYNEQFF.

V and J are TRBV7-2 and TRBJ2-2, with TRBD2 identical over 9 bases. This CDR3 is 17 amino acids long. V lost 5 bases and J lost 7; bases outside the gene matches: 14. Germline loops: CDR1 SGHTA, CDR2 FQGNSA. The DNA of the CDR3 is TGTGCCAGCAGCGCGTCGAGGGCGCGGGGGGGCCTCGGGGAGCTGTTTTTT. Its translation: CASSASRARGGLGELFF.

The CDR3 protein is CASNPAGGLNEQFF. CDR3 DNA: TGTGCCAGCAATCCGGCAGGGGGCCTGAATGAGCAGTTCTTC. The chain employs TRBV6-5 and TRBJ2-1; TRBD1 agrees at 8 bases. The germline CDR1 and CDR2 sequences are MNHEY and SVGAGI. Losses at the gene ends were 7 bases for V and 7 bases for J; bases not matched to a gene: 9. This CDR3 has 14 amino acids.

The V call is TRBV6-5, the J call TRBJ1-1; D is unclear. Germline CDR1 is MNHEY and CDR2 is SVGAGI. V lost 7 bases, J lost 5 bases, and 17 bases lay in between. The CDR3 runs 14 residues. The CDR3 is CASNRGRVGTEAFF. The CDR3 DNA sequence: TGTGCCAGCAACCGGGGAAGGGTAGGGACTGAAGCTTTCTTT.

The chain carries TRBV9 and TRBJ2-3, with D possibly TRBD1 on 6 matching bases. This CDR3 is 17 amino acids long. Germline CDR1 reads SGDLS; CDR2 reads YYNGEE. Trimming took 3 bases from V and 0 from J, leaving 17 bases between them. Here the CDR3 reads CASSDITGLRSTDTQYF. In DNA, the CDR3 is TGTGCCAGCAGCGATATTACAGGGCTAAGGAGCACAGATACGCAGTATTTT.

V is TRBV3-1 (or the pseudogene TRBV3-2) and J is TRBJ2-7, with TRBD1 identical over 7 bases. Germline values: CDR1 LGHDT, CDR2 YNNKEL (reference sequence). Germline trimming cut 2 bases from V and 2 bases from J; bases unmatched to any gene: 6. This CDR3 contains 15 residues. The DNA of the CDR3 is TGTGCCAGCAGCCAACCGACAGGGCAGCCCTACGAGCAGTACTTC. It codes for CASSQPTGQPYEQYF.